A selection of T cell receptor beta chains follows, all from one sample in a study of vaccination and CD4 T cells after COVID-19. Their cognate antigens are unknown. TCRdb passed the PCR reads through MiXCR, listing each CDR3 protein once. The sample lists about 10,000 distinct CDR3 sequences, 42% occurring once. Sequences were obtained from CD4+ T cells from blood, cultured in vitro. The receptors were gathered from a human donor who had recovered from COVID-19. CDR3s include the opening cysteine and the closing phenylalanine or tryptophan. The D gene is left open where the match is weak. Expanded clones are given a class, and other clones once, few, many or no size at all.

d_gene: NA
v_gene: TRBV20-1
j_gene: TRBJ1-1
abundance: NA
CDR3nt: TGCAGTGCTAGAGTTGAGTCCAACACTGAAGCTTTCTTT
CDR3aa: CSARVESNTEAFF

d_gene: NA
v_gene: TRBV30
j_gene: TRBJ2-5
abundance: NA
CDR3nt: TGTGCCTGGAGTAACAGGACAAAAAGTTCCCAGTACTTC
CDR3aa: CAWSNRTKSSQYF

d_gene: NA
v_gene: TRBV11-3
j_gene: TRBJ2-7
abundance: NA
CDR3nt: TGTGCCAGCAGCTTTCAACACTTATCCTACGAGCAGTACTTC
CDR3aa: CASSFQHLSYEQYF

d_gene: TRBD1
v_gene: TRBV5-6
j_gene: TRBJ1-1
abundance: NA
CDR3nt: TGTGCCAGCAGCTTAATCCTAAGGACAGGGAGGACTGAAGCTTTCTTT
CDR3aa: CASSLILRTGRTEAFF

d_gene: TRBD1
v_gene: TRBV5-1
j_gene: TRBJ2-2
abundance: NA
CDR3nt: TGCGCCAGCAGCTTCCCGGACAGGGTATCCGGGGAGCTGTTTTTT
CDR3aa: CASSFPDRVSGELFF

d_gene: TRBD1
v_gene: TRBV12-3/TRBV12-4
j_gene: TRBJ2-6
abundance: NA
CDR3nt: TGTGCCAGCAGTTTAGCACCCGGGACAGGGCTCCCTGGGGCCAACGTCCTGACTTTC
CDR3aa: CASSLAPGTGLPGANVLTF

d_gene: NA
v_gene: TRBV11-2
j_gene: TRBJ2-7
abundance: NA
CDR3nt: TGTGCCAGCCGGGGGCGGAACTACGAGCAGTACTTC
CDR3aa: CASRGRNYEQYF

d_gene: NA
v_gene: TRBV3-1
j_gene: TRBJ1-2
abundance: once
CDR3nt: TGTGCCAGCAGCCCAGACGGGAATCATGGCTACACCTTC
CDR3aa: CASSPDGNHGYTF

d_gene: TRBD1
v_gene: TRBV11-2
j_gene: TRBJ1-1
abundance: NA
CDR3nt: TGTGCCAGCAGGCATGGGACAGGGGTCAGGGGGAACACTGAAGCTTTCTTT
CDR3aa: CASRHGTGVRGNTEAFF

d_gene: TRBD2
v_gene: TRBV4-1
j_gene: TRBJ2-7
abundance: NA
CDR3nt: TGCGCCAGCAGCCATTTTAGCGGGGGCTCCTACGAGCAGTACTTC
CDR3aa: CASSHFSGGSYEQYF

d_gene: TRBD1
v_gene: TRBV15
j_gene: TRBJ1-2
abundance: few
CDR3nt: TGTGCCACCAGCATTGGACAGGGGGCCTATGGCTACACCTTC
CDR3aa: CATSIGQGAYGYTF

d_gene: NA
v_gene: TRBV5-1
j_gene: TRBJ1-1
abundance: once
CDR3nt: TGCGCCAGCAGCTTCGGGGGGTTGAACACTGAAGCTTTCTTT
CDR3aa: CASSFGGLNTEAFF

d_gene: NA
v_gene: TRBV2
j_gene: TRBJ2-5
abundance: few
CDR3nt: TGTGCCAGCAGTTGGACAGTGGAGACCCAGTACTTC
CDR3aa: CASSWTVETQYF

d_gene: TRBD1
v_gene: TRBV25-1
j_gene: TRBJ1-4
abundance: NA
CDR3nt: TGTGCCAGCAGAGGGGACAGGGGGAATGAAAAACTGTTTTTT
CDR3aa: CASRGDRGNEKLFF

d_gene: NA
v_gene: TRBV9
j_gene: TRBJ2-3
abundance: NA
CDR3nt: TGTGCCAGCAGCGTAGGCACTGGAGTAAATACGCAGTATTTT
CDR3aa: CASSVGTGVNTQYF

d_gene: NA
v_gene: TRBV12-3/TRBV12-4
j_gene: TRBJ1-5
abundance: NA
CDR3nt: TGTGCCAGCAGTTTGTTTAAGTTAGGAGGGAACCAAGGCGGTCAGCCCCAGCATTTT
CDR3aa: CASSLFKLGGNQGGQPQHF

d_gene: NA
v_gene: TRBV7-2
j_gene: TRBJ2-3
abundance: NA
CDR3nt: TGTGCCAGCAGCGAAGGGGGACACACAGATACGCAGTATTTT
CDR3aa: CASSEGGHTDTQYF

d_gene: NA
v_gene: TRBV3-1
j_gene: TRBJ1-1
abundance: few
CDR3nt: TGTGCCAGCAGCCAAGATAGGGCAGTAACTATGAACACTGAAGCTTTCTTT
CDR3aa: CASSQDRAVTMNTEAFF